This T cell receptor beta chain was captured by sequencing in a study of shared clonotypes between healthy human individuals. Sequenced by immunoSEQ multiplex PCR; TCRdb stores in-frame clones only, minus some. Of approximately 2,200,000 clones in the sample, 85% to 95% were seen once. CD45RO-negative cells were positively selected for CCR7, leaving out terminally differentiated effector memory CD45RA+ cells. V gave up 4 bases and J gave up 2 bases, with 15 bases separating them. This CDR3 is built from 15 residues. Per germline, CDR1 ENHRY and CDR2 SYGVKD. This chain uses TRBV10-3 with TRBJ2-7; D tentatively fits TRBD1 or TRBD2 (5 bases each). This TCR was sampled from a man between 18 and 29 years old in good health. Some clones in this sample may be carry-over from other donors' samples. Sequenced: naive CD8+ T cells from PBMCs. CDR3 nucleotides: TGTGCCATCAGTGTAAGCCGGGACCATGCCTACGAGCAGTACTTC. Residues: CAISVSRDHAYEQYF.